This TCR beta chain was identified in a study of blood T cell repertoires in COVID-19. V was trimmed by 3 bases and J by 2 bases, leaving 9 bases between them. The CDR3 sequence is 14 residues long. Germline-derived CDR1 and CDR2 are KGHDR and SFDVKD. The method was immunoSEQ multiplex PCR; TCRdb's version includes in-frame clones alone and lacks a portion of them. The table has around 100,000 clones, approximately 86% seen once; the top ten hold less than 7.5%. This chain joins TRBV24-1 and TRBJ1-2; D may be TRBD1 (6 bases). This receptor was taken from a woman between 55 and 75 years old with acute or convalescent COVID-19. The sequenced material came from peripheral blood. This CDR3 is CATSDGGQNYGYTF. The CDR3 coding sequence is TGTGCCACCAGTGATGGGGGACAAAACTATGGCTACACCTTC.